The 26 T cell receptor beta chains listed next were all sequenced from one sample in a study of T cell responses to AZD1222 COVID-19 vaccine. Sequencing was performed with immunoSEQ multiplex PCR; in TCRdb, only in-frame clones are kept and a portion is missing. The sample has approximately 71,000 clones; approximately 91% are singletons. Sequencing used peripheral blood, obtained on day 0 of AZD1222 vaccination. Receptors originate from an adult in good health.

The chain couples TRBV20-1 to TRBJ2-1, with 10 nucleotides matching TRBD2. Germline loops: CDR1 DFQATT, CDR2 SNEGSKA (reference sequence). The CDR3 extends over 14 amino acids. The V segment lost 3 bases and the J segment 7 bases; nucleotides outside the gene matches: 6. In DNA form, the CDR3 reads TGCAGTGCTAGTTATAGCGGGAGGTCAAATGAGCAGTTCTTC. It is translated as CSASYSGRSNEQFF.

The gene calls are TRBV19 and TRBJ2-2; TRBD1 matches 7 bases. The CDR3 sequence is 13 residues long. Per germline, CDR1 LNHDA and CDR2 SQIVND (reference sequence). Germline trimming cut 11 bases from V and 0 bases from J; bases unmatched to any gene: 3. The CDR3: CAGQDTNTGELFF. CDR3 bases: TGTGCCGGACAGGACACGAACACCGGGGAGCTGTTTTTT.

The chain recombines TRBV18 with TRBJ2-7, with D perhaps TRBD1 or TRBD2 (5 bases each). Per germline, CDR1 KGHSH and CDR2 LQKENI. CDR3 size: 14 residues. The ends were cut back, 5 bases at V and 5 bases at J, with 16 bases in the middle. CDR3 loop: CASSALPRDDEQYF. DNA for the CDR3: TGTGCCAGCTCAGCCCTCCCCAGGGACGACGAGCAGTACTTC. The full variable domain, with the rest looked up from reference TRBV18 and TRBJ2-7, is NAGVMQNPRHLVRRRGQEARLRCSPMKGHSHVYWYRQLPEEGLKFMVYLQKENIIDESGMPKERFSAEFPKEGPSILRIQQVVRGDSAAYFCASSALPRDDEQYFGPGTRLTVT.

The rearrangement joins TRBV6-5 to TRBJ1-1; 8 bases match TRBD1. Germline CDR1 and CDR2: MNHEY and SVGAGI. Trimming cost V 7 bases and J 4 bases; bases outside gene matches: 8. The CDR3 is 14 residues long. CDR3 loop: CASNPGGAGTEAFF. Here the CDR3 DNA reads TGTGCCAGCAATCCAGGGGGCGCCGGCACTGAAGCTTTCTTT.

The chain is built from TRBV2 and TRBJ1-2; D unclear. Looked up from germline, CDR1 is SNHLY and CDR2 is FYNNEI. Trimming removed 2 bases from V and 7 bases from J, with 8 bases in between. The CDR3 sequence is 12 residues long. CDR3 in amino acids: CASSELGGGYTF. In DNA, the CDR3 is TGTGCCAGCAGTGAATTGGGTGGTGGCTACACCTTC.

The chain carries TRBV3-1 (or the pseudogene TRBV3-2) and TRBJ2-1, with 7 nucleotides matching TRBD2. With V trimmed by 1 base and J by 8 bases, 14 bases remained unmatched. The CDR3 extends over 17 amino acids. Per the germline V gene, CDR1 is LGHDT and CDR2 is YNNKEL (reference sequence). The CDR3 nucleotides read TGTGCCAGCAGCCAAGCCATCCTCGGCGGGAGCAACCATGAGCAGTTCTTC. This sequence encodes CASSQAILGGSNHEQFF.

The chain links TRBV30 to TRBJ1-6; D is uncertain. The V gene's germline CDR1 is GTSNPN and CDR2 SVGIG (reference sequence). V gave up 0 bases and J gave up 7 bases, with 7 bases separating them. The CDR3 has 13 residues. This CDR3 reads CAWSVHPNSPLHF. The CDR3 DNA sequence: TGTGCCTGGAGTGTACACCCCAATTCACCCCTCCACTTT.

The chain's CDR3 is CAWSPGWSTEAFF. The DNA of the CDR3 is TGTGCCTGGAGTCCCGGATGGAGCACTGAAGCTTTCTTT. The rearrangement joins TRBV30 to TRBJ1-1, with D hard to call. V was cut by 2 bases and J by 4 bases, with 11 bases left in between. The CDR3 spans 13 residues. Germline V gene data show CDR1 as GTSNPN and CDR2 as SVGIG (reference sequence).

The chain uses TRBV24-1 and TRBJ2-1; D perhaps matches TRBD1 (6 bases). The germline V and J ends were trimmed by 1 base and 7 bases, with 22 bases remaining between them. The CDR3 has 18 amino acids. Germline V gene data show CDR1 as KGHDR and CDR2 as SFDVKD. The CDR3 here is CATSDFSSRQEKLNEQFF. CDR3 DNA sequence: TGTGCCACCAGTGATTTCAGTTCCCGACAGGAAAAGTTAAATGAGCAGTTCTTC.

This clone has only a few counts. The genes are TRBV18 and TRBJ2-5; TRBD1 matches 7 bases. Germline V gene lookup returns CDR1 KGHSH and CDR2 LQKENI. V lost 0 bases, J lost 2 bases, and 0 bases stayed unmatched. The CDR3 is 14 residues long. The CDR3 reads CASSPPGQQETQYF. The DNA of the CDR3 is TGTGCCAGCTCACCACCGGGACAGCAAGAGACCCAGTACTTC. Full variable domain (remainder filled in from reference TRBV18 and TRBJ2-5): NAGVMQNPRHLVRRRGQEARLRCSPMKGHSHVYWYRQLPEEGLKFMVYLQKENIIDESGMPKERFSAEFPKEGPSILRIQQVVRGDSAAYFCASSPPGQQETQYFGPGTRLLVL.

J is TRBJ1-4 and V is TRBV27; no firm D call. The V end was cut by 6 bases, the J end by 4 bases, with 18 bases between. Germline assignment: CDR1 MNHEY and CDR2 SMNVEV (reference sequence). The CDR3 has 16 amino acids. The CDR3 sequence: CASSPDTFGLNEKLFF. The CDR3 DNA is TGTGCCAGCAGCCCTGACACTTTCGGGCTTAATGAAAAACTGTTTTTT.

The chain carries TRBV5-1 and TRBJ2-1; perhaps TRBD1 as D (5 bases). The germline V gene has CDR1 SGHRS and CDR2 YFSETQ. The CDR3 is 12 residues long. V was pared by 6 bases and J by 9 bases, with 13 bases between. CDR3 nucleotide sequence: TGCGCCAGCACTGGGGCGTCGTTTGAGCAGTTCTTC. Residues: CASTGASFEQFF.

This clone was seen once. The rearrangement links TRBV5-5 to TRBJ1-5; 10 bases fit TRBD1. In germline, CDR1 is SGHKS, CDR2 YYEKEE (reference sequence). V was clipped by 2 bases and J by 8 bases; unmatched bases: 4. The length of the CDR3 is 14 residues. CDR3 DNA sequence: TGTGCCAGCAGCTTTTGGGACAGGGGTGAGCCCCAGCATTTT. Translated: CASSFWDRGEPQHF.

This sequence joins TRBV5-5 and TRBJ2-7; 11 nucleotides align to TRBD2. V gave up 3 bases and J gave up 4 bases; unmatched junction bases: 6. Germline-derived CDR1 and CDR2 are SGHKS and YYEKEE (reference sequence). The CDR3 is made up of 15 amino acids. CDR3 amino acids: CASSSGASGRYEQYF. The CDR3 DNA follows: TGTGCCAGCAGCTCTGGAGCTAGCGGGAGGTACGAGCAGTACTTC.

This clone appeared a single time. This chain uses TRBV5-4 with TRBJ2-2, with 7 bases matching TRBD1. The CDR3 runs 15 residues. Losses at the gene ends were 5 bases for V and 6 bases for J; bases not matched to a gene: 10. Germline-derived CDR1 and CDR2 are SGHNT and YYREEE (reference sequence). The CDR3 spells CASSKKGDRSGELFF. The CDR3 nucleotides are TGTGCCAGCAGTAAGAAGGGGGACAGATCCGGGGAGCTGTTTTTT.

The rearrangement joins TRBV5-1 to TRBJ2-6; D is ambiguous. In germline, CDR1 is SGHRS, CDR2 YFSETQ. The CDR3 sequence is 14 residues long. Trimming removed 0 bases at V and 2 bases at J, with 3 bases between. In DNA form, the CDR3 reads TGCGCCAGCAGCTTGGGGGCTGGGGCCAACGTCCTGACTTTC. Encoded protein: CASSLGAGANVLTF. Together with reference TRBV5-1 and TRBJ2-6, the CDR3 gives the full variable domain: KAGVTQTPRYLIKTRGQQVTLSCSPISGHRSVSWYQQTPGQGLQFLFEYFSETQRNKGNFPGRFSGRQFSNSRSEMNVSTLELGDSALYLCASSLGAGANVLTFGAGSRLTVL.

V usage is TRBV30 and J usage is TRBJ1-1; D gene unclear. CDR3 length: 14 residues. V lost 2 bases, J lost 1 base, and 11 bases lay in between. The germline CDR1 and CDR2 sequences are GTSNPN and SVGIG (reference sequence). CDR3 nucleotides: TGTGCCTGGAGTAAATCATCACAGAACACTGAAGCTTTCTTT. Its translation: CAWSKSSQNTEAFF.

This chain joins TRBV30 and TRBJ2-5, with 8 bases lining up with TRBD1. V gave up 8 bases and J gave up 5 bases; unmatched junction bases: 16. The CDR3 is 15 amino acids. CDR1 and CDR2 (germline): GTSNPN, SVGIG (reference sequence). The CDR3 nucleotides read TGTGCCAGCGTCCCTCGGCAGGGGGCAAGGGAGACCCAGTACTTC. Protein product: CASVPRQGARETQYF. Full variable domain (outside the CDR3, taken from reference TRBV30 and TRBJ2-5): SQTIHQWPATLVQPVGSPLSLECTVEGTSNPNLYWYRQAAGRGLQLLFYSVGIGQISSEVPQNLSASRPQDRQFILSSKKLLLSDSGFYLCASVPRQGARETQYFGPGTRLLVL.

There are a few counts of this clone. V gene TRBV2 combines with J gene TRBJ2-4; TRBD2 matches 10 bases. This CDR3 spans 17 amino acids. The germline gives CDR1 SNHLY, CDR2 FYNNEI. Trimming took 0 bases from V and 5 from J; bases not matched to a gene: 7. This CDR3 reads CASSEALQREGQNIQYF. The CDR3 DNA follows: TGTGCCAGCAGTGAAGCGCTTCAGCGGGAGGGCCAAAACATTCAGTACTTC.

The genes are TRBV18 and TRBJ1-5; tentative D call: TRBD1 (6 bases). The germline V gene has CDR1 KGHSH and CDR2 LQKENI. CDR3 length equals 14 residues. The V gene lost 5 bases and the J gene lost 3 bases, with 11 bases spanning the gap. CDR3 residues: CASSEQGYNQPQHF. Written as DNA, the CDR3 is TGTGCCAGCTCAGAACAGGGTTACAATCAGCCCCAGCATTTT.

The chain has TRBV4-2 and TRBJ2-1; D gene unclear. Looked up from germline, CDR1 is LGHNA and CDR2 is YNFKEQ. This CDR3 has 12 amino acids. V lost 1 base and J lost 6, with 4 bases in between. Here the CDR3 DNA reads TGTGCCAGCAGCCAAGTCGGCAATGAGCAGTTCTTC. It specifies CASSQVGNEQFF.

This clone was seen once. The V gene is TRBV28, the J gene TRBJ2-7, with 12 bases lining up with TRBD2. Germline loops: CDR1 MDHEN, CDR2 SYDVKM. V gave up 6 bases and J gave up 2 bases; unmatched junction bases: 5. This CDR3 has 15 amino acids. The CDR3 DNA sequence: TGTGCCAGCAGAAAACTAGCGGGAGGCACCTACGAGCAGTACTTC. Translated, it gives CASRKLAGGTYEQYF. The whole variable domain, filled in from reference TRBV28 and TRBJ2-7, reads DVKVTQSSRYLVKRTGEKVFLECVQDMDHENMFWYRQDPGLGLRLIYFSYDVKMKEKGDIPEGYSVSREKKERFSLILESASTNQTSMYLCASRKLAGGTYEQYFGPGTRLTVT.

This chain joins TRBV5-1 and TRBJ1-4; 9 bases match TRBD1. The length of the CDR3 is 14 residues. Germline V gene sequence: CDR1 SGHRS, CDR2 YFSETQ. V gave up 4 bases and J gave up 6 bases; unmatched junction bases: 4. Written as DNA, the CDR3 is TGCGCCAGCAGCCCTCGGGACAGGGATGAAAAACTGTTTTTT. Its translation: CASSPRDRDEKLFF.

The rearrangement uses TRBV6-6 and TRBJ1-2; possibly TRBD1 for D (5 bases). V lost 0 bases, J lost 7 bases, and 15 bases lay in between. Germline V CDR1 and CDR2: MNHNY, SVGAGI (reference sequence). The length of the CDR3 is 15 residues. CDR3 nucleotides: TGTGCCAGCAGTTACTCGAGAGCAGGGTCCGGTGGCTACACCTTC. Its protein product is CASSYSRAGSGGYTF.

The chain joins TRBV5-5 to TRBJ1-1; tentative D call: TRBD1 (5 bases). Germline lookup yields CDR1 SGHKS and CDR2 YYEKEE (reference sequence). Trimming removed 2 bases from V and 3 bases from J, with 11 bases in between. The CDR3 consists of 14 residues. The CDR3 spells CASSFNGRDTEAFF. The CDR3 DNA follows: TGTGCCAGCAGCTTTAACGGCAGGGACACTGAAGCTTTCTTT.

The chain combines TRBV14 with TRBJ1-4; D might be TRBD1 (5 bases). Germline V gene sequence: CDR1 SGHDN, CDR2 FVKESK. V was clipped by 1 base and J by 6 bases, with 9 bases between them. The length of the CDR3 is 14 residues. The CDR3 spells CASSQGAGHEKLFF. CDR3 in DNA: TGTGCCAGCAGCCAAGGAGCAGGGCATGAAAAACTGTTTTTT.